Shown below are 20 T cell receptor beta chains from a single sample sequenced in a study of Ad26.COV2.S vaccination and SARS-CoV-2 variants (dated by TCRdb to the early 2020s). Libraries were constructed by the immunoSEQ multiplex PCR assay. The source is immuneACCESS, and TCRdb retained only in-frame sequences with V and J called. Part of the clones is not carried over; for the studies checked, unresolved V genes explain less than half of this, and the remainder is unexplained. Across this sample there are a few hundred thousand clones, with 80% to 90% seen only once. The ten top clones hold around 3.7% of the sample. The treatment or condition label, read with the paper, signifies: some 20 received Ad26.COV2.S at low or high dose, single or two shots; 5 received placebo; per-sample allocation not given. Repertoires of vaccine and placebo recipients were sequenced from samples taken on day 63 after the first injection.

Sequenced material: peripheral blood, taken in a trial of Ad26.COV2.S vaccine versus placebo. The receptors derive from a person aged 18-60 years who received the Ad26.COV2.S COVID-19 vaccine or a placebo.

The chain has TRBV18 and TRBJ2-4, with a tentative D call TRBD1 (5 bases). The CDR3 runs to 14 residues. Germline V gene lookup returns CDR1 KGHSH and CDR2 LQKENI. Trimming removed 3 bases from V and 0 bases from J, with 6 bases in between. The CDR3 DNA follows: TGTGCCAGCTCACCGACAGTAGCCAAAAACATTCAGTACTTC. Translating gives CASSPTVAKNIQYF.

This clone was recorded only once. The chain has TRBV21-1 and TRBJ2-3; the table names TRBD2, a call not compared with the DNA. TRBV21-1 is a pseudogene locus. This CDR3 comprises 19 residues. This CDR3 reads CASSKSGTSGGARTDTQYF. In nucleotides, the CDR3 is TGTGCCAGCAGCAAAAGCGGTACTAGCGGGGGGGCCAGGACAGATACGCAGTATTTT.

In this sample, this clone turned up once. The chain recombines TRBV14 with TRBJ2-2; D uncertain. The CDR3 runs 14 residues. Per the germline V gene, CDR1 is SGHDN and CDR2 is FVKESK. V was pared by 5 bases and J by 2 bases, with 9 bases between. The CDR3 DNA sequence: TGTGCCAGCAGCGGGCAGATTAACACCGGGGAGCTGTTTTTT. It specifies CASSGQINTGELFF.

In DNA, the CDR3 is TGTGCCAGCAGTTTCGATACTGAAGCTTTCTTT. This gives the protein CASSFDTEAFF. J is TRBJ1-1 and V is TRBV12-3 or TRBV12-4; D ambiguous. This CDR3 spans 11 amino acids. V shed 3 bases and J shed 5 bases, with 4 bases lying between them.

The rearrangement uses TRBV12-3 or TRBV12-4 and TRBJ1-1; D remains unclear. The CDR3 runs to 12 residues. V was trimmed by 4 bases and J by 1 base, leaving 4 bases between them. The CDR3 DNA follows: TGTGCCAGCAGTTGGGAGAACACTGAAGCTTTCTTT. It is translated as CASSWENTEAFF.

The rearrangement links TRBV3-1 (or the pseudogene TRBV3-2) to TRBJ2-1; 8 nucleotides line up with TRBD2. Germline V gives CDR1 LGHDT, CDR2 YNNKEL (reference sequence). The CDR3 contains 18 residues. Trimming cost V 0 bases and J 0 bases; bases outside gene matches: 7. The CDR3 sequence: CASSQDPSGGSSYNEQFF. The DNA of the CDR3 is TGTGCCAGCAGCCAAGACCCAAGCGGGGGAAGCTCCTACAATGAGCAGTTCTTC.

The chain's CDR3 is CASSPIGPNYGYTF. CDR3 DNA: TGTGCCAGCAGCCCAATTGGTCCAAACTATGGCTACACCTTC. The chain recombines TRBV6-5 with TRBJ1-2; D ambiguous. This CDR3 has 14 residues. Germline CDR1 and CDR2: MNHEY and SVGAGI. Deletions cut 6 bases from V and 2 bases from J, with 13 bases between.

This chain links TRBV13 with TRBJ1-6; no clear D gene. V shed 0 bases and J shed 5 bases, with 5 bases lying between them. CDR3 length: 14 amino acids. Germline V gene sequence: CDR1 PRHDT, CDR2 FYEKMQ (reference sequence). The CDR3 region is CASSLGPDNSPLHF. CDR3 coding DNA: TGTGCCAGCAGCTTAGGCCCAGATAATTCACCCCTCCACTTT.

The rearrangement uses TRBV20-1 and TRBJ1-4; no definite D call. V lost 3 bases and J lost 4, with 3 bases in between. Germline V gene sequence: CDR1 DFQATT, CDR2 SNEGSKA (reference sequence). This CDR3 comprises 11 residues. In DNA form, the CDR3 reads TGCAGTGCTAGGGTTAATGAAAAACTGTTTTTT. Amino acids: CSARVNEKLFF.

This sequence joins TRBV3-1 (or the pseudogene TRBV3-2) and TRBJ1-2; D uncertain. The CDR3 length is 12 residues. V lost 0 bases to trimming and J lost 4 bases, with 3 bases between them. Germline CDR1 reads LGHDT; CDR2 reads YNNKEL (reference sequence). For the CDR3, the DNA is TGTGCCAGCAGCCAAGATACCTATGGCTACACCTTC. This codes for CASSQDTYGYTF.

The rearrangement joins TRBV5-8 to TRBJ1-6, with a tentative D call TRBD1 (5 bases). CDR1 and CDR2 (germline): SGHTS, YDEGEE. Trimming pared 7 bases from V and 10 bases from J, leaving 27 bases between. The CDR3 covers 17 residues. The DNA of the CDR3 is TGTGCCAGCCCATCGGTCACTGGACCGAGACAGTTATCACCCCTCCACTTT. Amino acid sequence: CASPSVTGPRQLSPLHF.

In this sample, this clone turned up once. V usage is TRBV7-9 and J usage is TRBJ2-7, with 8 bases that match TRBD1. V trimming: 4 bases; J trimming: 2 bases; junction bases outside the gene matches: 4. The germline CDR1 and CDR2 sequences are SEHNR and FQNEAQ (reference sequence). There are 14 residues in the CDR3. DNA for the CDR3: TGTGCCAGCAGCTCACCGACAGGGGCCTACGAGCAGTACTTC. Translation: CASSSPTGAYEQYF.

DNA of the CDR3: TGTGCCAGCAGTGAACGAATGGGGGGCAGGGGAATCTACGAGCAGTACTTC. Encoded protein: CASSERMGGRGIYEQYF. The chain has TRBV6-1 and TRBJ2-7; D is possibly TRBD1 or TRBD2 (6 bases each). From germline, CDR1 is MNHNS and CDR2 SASEGT. Trimming removed 2 bases from V and 3 bases from J, with 20 bases in between. The CDR3 runs 17 residues.

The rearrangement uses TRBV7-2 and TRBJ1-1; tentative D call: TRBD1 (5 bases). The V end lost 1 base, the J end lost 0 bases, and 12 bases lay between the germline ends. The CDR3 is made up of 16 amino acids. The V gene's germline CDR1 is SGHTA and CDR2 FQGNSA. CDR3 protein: CASSLGTMGVNTEAFF. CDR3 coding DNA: TGTGCCAGCAGCTTAGGGACGATGGGGGTGAACACTGAAGCTTTCTTT.

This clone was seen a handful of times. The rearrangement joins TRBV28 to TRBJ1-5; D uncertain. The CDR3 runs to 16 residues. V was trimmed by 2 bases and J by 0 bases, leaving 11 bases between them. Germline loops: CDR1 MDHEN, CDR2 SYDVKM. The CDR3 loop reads CASSLTTRISNQPQHF. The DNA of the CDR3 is TGTGCCAGCAGTTTAACAACACGCATTAGCAATCAGCCCCAGCATTTT.

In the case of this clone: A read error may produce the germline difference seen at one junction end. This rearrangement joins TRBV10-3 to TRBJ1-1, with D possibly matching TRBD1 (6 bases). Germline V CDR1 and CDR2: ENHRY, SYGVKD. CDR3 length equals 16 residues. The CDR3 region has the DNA TGTGCCACCAGTGATGGAGTAGGGGGATATAGAACTGAAGCTTTCTTT. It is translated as CATSDGVGGYRTEAFF.

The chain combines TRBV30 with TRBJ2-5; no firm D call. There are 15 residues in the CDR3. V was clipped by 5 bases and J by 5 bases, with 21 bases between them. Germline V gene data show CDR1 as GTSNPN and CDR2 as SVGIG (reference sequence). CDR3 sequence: CAWGSGQSAWETQYF. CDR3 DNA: TGTGCCTGGGGTTCTGGGCAGTCGGCGTGGGAGACCCAGTACTTC.

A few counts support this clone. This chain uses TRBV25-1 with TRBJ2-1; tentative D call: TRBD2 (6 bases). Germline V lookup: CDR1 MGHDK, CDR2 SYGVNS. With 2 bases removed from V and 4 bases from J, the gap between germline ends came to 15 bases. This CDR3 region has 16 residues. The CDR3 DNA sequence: TGTGCCAGCAGTGAAAGTATGGTAGCGGCATACAATGAGCAGTTCTTC. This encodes CASSESMVAAYNEQFF.

CDR3 residues: CASSQDWRGPDEKLFF. In DNA form, the CDR3 reads TGCGCCAGCAGCCAAGACTGGCGGGGGCCCGATGAAAAACTGTTTTTT. This chain links TRBV4-3 with TRBJ1-4, with TRBD1 as a possible D gene (6 bases). Germline V gives CDR1 LGHNA, CDR2 YSLEER. This CDR3 has 16 amino acids. The V end was cut by 0 bases, the J end by 6 bases, with 14 bases between.

CDR3 sequence reads: CASSYSWANTEAFF. In nucleotides, the CDR3 is TGTGCCAGCAGTTACTCGTGGGCCAACACTGAAGCTTTCTTT. This sequence joins TRBV6-5 and TRBJ1-1; D is ambiguous. Trimming left V 0 bases short and J 2 bases short, with 7 bases between. This CDR3 spans 14 amino acids. Germline assignment: CDR1 MNHEY and CDR2 SVGAGI.